The T cell receptor beta chain under discussion was sequenced for a study of control samples from healthy donors and cancer patients. The table came from immunoSEQ multiplex PCR; TCRdb's copy has only in-frame clones and leaves some out. This table has about 100,000 clones, roughly 84% appearing once. The V gene lost 0 bases and the J gene lost 6 bases, with 8 bases spanning the gap. Germline lookup yields CDR1 MNHNS and CDR2 SASEGT. This CDR3 contains 13 residues. This TCR was recovered from a woman in her forties or fifties in good health. Source material: blood. The V gene is TRBV6-1, the J gene TRBJ1-1; D remains ambiguous. The CDR3 nucleotides read TGTGCCAGCAGTGAAGCCCTGAGGGCTGAAGCTTTCTTT. This translates into CASSEALRAEAFF.